The present entry profiles one T cell receptor (beta chain) with its context. Its antigen remains unidentified. This specimen comes from a study of cytomegalovirus exposure and HLA in healthy donors. Study-wide findings and caveats: It was reported in a later analysis that an Asian-associated ancestry cluster showed fewer N-insertions than the approximately 700-donor mean.

The PCR used 60 Vbeta and 13 Jbeta primers. Data came from immunoSEQ multiplex PCR; TCRdb stores just in-frame clones and leaves some out. This sample lists about 160,000 clones; its ten largest clones have roughly 2%. V lost 1 base, J lost 5 bases, and 15 bases lay in between. Germline V gives CDR1 SGHNT, CDR2 YYREEE (reference sequence). CDR3 length equals 15 residues. This receptor was taken from a man aged 25-40 years in good health and CMV-seronegative. The rearrangement links TRBV5-4 to TRBJ1-2; tentatively, D is TRBD1 (6 bases). Input material: PBMCs. The CDR3 sequence: CASSLIMDRAYGYTF. The CDR3 nucleotides are TGTGCCAGCAGCTTGATTATGGACAGAGCTTATGGCTACACCTTC.